This TCR beta chain appears in the sequencing data of a study of PD-1 blockade in classical Hodgkin lymphoma. Germline V gives CDR1 SGDLS, CDR2 YYNGEE. V was pared by 0 bases and J by 2 bases, with 7 bases between. This CDR3 is built from 14 residues. Profiled with immunoSEQ multiplex PCR; TCRdb holds only in-frame clones, not every one. The repertoire consists of tens of thousands of clones, with 94% occurring once and the leading ten covering 3% to 4%. Time point given: newly diagnosed, previously untreated cHL patient sample. The authors used newly diagnosed, untreated classical Hodgkin lymphoma PBMCs as comparison.

The TCR comes from a human donor with classical Hodgkin lymphoma. Material for sequencing was peripheral blood mononuclear cells (PBMCs). The chain joins TRBV9 to TRBJ2-3, with D perhaps given as TRBD1 or TRBD2 (5 bases each). The CDR3 sequence is CASSVVGDTDTQYF. Written as DNA, the CDR3 is TGTGCCAGCAGCGTAGTGGGGGACACAGATACGCAGTATTTT. Complete variable domain (other parts from reference TRBV9 and TRBJ2-3): DSGVTQTPKHLITATGQRVTLRCSPRSGDLSVYWYQQSLDQGLQFLIQYYNGEERAKGNILERFSAQQFPDLHSELNLSSLELGDSALYFCASSVVGDTDTQYFGPGTRLTVL.